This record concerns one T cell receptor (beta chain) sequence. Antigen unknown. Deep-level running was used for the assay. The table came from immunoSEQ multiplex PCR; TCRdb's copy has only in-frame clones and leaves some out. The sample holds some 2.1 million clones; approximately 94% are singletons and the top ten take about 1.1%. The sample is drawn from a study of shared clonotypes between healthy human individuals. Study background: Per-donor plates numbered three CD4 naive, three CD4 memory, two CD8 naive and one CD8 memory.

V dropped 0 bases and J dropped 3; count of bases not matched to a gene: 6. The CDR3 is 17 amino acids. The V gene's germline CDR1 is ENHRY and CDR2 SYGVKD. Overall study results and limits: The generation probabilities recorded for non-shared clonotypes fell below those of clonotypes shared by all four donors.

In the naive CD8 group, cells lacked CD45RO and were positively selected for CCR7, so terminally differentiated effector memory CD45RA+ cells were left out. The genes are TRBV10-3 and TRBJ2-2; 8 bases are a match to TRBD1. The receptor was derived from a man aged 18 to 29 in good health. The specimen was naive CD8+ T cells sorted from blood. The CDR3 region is CAISESKGQAYTGELFF. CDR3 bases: TGTGCCATCAGTGAGTCGAAGGGACAGGCTTACACCGGGGAGCTGTTTTTT.